Each of the 25 T cell receptor beta chains below was sequenced from the same sample in a study of OX40 agonist ivuxolimab in advanced cancers. Some clones are missing from TCRdb's copy, which holds only in-frame ones; the method was immunoSEQ multiplex PCR. The sample holds roughly 79,000 clones; about 90% are singletons and the top ten take approximately 0.5%. Specimen: CD4+ or CD8+ T cells sorted from blood, collected in a trial of the OX40 agonist ivuxolimab. The receptors were gathered from an adult with an advanced solid tumor such as melanoma, head and neck, liver or kidney cancer.

The rearrangement joins TRBV10-1 to TRBJ2-7, with D possibly matching TRBD1 (5 bases). The CDR3 runs to 18 residues. CDR1 and CDR2 (germline): WNHNN, SYGVQD (reference sequence). Trimming removed 4 bases at V and 3 bases at J, with 25 bases between. CDR3 sequence reads: CASSGSYRVKGQYYEQYF. In nucleotides, the CDR3 is TGCGCCAGCAGTGGATCGTATAGGGTCAAGGGGCAGTACTACGAGCAGTACTTC.

The chain recombines TRBV21-1 with TRBJ1-1; the D call in the table, TRBD1, was not verified against the DNA. TRBV21-1 constitutes a pseudogene. This CDR3 region has 12 residues. Here the CDR3 DNA reads TGTGCCAGAACCCACAGGGGTATCGCAGCTTTCTTT. This gives the protein CARTHRGIAAFF.

This chain links TRBV6-5 with TRBJ2-1; no reliable D call. Germline V gives CDR1 MNHEY, CDR2 SVGAGI. The CDR3 length is 14 residues. Trimming removed 0 bases at V and 3 bases at J, with 6 bases between. In DNA form, the CDR3 reads TGTGCCAGCAGTTACTCCGCGGACTACAATGAGCAGTTCTTC. It codes for CASSYSADYNEQFF.

The chain uses TRBV5-1 and TRBJ2-5; the D gene is possibly TRBD1 (6 bases). Germline CDR1 is SGHRS and CDR2 is YFSETQ. This CDR3 spans 14 amino acids. The V and J ends lost 3 bases and 4 bases respectively, with 13 bases between them. The CDR3 DNA follows: TGCGCCAGCAGCTATCACAGGGAGAGAGAGACCCAGTACTTC. Protein sequence: CASSYHRERETQYF.

As concerns this clone: A read error may account for a junction end that differs from germline. The chain employs TRBV7-7 and TRBJ2-5; the D is unclear. The CDR3 has 12 residues. CDR1 SSHAT and CDR2 FNYEAQ come from the germline V gene (reference sequence). The CDR3, as DNA: TGTGCTAGCAGCCGCACCGGGGAGACCCAGTACTTC. Translated: CASSRTGETQYF.

This chain uses TRBV18 with TRBJ1-2, with 9 bases lining up with TRBD1. Germline trimming cut 1 base from V and 6 bases from J; bases unmatched to any gene: 9. From germline, CDR1 is KGHSH and CDR2 LQKENI. The CDR3 length is 16 residues. CDR3 loop: CASSPLQRQGVHGYTF. CDR3 in DNA: TGTGCCAGCTCACCACTCCAGAGACAGGGGGTTCATGGCTACACCTTC.

The chain has TRBV20-1 and TRBJ2-1, with TRBD1 matching over 9 bases. There are 11 residues in the CDR3. Trimming took 6 bases from V and 8 from J; bases not matched to a gene: 2. CDR1 DFQATT and CDR2 SNEGSKA come from the germline V gene (reference sequence). CDR3 in DNA: TGCAGTGCCGGGACAGGGTATGAGCAGTTCTTC. Its protein product is CSAGTGYEQFF.

The chain combines TRBV30 with TRBJ2-1; D is possibly TRBD2 (6 bases). The CDR3 has 15 amino acids. Germline CDR1 is GTSNPN and CDR2 is SVGIG (reference sequence). Trimming pared 3 bases from V and 7 bases from J, leaving 19 bases between. In nucleotides, the CDR3 is TGTGCCTGGAGAGGAGTCGGTGGAGGGTTGAATGAGCAGTTCTTC. This encodes CAWRGVGGGLNEQFF.

On this clone itself: A junction boundary mismatches the germline segment, possibly from a read error. The chain links TRBV30 to TRBJ2-7; TRBD1 agrees at 7 bases. There are 11 residues in the CDR3. Germline assignment: CDR1 GTSNPN and CDR2 SVGIG (reference sequence). The CDR3 DNA is TGTGCCTGGAGTATATCCCCCGGGACAGTTTTC. The encoded protein is CAWSISPGTVF.

This chain connects TRBV18 to TRBJ1-3; 8 bases align to TRBD1. Germline V gives CDR1 KGHSH, CDR2 LQKENI. The CDR3 totals 16 residues. J lost 1 base, V lost 3 bases, and 5 bases had no gene match. The CDR3 loop is CASSPNTGGSGNTIYF. CDR3 nucleotides: TGTGCCAGCTCACCCAATACAGGGGGGTCTGGAAACACCATATATTTT.

The chain links TRBV11-2 to TRBJ2-3; perhaps TRBD1 as D (6 bases). This CDR3 spans 15 amino acids. V gave up 6 bases and J gave up 2 bases, with 15 bases separating them. Germline assignment: CDR1 SGHAT and CDR2 FQNNGV. CDR3 sequence: CASSYPGGPTDTQYF. The CDR3 DNA reads TGTGCCAGCAGTTACCCTGGGGGCCCCACAGATACGCAGTATTTT.

Only one count was recorded for this clone. This chain joins TRBV6-5 and TRBJ2-7; D remains ambiguous. The CDR3 runs to 12 residues. Trimming cost V 10 bases and J 0 bases, with 10 bases left between them. Germline CDR1 MNHEY, CDR2 SVGAGI. CDR3 amino acids: CATSTHSYEQYF. DNA for the CDR3: TGTGCCACCTCGACGCACTCCTACGAGCAGTACTTC.

This chain uses TRBV19 with TRBJ2-2; no firm D call. Per the germline V gene, CDR1 is LNHDA and CDR2 is SQIVND (reference sequence). Trimming pared 4 bases from V and 4 bases from J, leaving 10 bases between. The CDR3 has 14 amino acids. CDR3 loop: CASSTQAGTGELFF. The DNA for the CDR3 is TGTGCCAGTAGTACCCAGGCTGGCACCGGGGAGCTGTTTTTT.

In this sample, this clone turned up a few times. The rearrangement joins TRBV19 to TRBJ1-1, with 7 bases fitting TRBD1. V was pared by 5 bases and J by 3 bases, with 6 bases of the junction left unmatched. Germline CDR1 reads LNHDA; CDR2 reads SQIVND (reference sequence). There are 14 residues in the CDR3. Here the CDR3 DNA reads TGTGCCAGTAGTTCCCGGGACAGACACACTGAAGCTTTCTTT. Its translation is CASSSRDRHTEAFF.

The chain uses TRBV9 and TRBJ1-2; TRBD1 aligns across 7 bases. The CDR3 loop spans 14 amino acids. Germline CDR1 reads SGDLS; CDR2 reads YYNGEE. The junction had 5 bases not matched to a gene; V was cut back by 0 bases and J by 6 bases. CDR3 coding DNA: TGTGCCAGCAGCGTAGAGGGGGCTCTAGATGGCTACACCTTC. Translating gives CASSVEGALDGYTF.

Only a few counts were recorded for this clone. The rearrangement uses TRBV2 and TRBJ1-4; 8 bases map to TRBD1. CDR3 size: 16 residues. V dropped 3 bases and J dropped 8; count of bases not matched to a gene: 11. Germline values: CDR1 SNHLY, CDR2 FYNNEI. In DNA form, the CDR3 reads TGTGCCAGCAGTGATATCTCCGGGACAGGTGGGGAAAAACTGTTTTTT. As protein: CASSDISGTGGEKLFF.

The chain links TRBV2 to TRBJ2-3; perhaps TRBD2 as D (5 bases). The CDR3 loop spans 14 amino acids. Germline CDR1 is SNHLY and CDR2 is FYNNEI. V was cut by 4 bases and J by 0 bases, with 8 bases left in between. CDR3 sequence reads: CASSGGGSTDTQYF. In DNA, the CDR3 is TGTGCCAGCAGTGGCGGCGGGAGCACAGATACGCAGTATTTT.

This clone was seen only once. The V gene is TRBV7-3, the J gene TRBJ2-1; D is ambiguous. The V gene lost 2 bases and the J gene lost 0 bases, with 8 bases spanning the gap. The CDR3 has 15 residues. The germline CDR1 and CDR2 sequences are SGHTA and FQGTGA. The DNA of the CDR3 is TGTGCCAGCAGCTTAGATTCGAGCTCCTACAATGAGCAGTTCTTC. Encoded protein: CASSLDSSSYNEQFF.

This clone was picked up one time. This rearrangement joins TRBV5-1 to TRBJ2-2, with TRBD1 identical over 7 bases. Trimming removed 0 bases from V and 7 bases from J; junction bases left unmatched: 3. The CDR3 has 14 residues. CDR1 SGHRS and CDR2 YFSETQ come from the germline V gene. CDR3 sequence reads: CASSLGQGNGELFF. As DNA, the CDR3 is TGCGCCAGCAGCTTGGGACAGGGTAACGGGGAGCTGTTTTTT.

The V and J genes are TRBV30 and TRBJ2-7; TRBD1 agrees at 10 bases. Per germline, CDR1 GTSNPN and CDR2 SVGIG (reference sequence). The CDR3 consists of 15 residues. The trim removed 4 bases at V and 3 bases at J, leaving 9 bases unmatched. For the CDR3, the DNA is TGTGCCTGGAATCCGGACAGGGGGGGATTCTACGAGCAGTACTTC. It codes for CAWNPDRGGFYEQYF. The full variable domain, with the rest looked up from reference TRBV30 and TRBJ2-7, is SQTIHQWPATLVQPVGSPLSLECTVEGTSNPNLYWYRQAAGRGLQLLFYSVGIGQISSEVPQNLSASRPQDRQFILSSKKLLLSDSGFYLCAWNPDRGGFYEQYFGPGTRLTVT.

This clone was recorded a few times. V gene TRBV5-5 combines with J gene TRBJ2-7; 7 bases align to TRBD2. With V trimmed by 3 bases and J by 3 bases, 9 bases remained unmatched. The CDR3 covers 15 residues. CDR1 and CDR2 from the germline V gene are SGHKS and YYEKEE (reference sequence). In nucleotides, the CDR3 is TGTGCCAGCAGCTCGTATCAGGGAGGGGTCTACGAGCAGTACTTC. It translates to CASSSYQGGVYEQYF. Together with reference TRBV5-5 and TRBJ2-7, the CDR3 gives the full variable domain: DAGVTQSPTHLIKTRGQQVTLRCSPISGHKSVSWYQQVLGQGPQFIFQYYEKEERGRGNFPDRFSARQFPNYSSELNVNALLLGDSALYLCASSSYQGGVYEQYFGPGTRLTVT.

This clone was found once. This chain connects TRBV5-6 to TRBJ1-2; D is possibly TRBD1 (5 bases). The CDR3 is made up of 13 amino acids. Germline V gene lookup returns CDR1 SGHDT and CDR2 YYEEEE. V was pared by 5 bases and J by 5 bases, with 13 bases between. CDR3 DNA sequence: TGTGCCAGCAGTCCGGGACTAAGATATGGCTACACCTTC. Its translation is CASSPGLRYGYTF.

This chain joins TRBV29-1 and TRBJ2-7, with 7 bases lining up with TRBD1. The CDR3 is 13 residues long. With 4 bases clipped from V and 7 bases from J, the junction kept 10 bases outside the gene matches. Per germline, CDR1 SQVTM and CDR2 ANQGSEA. Written as DNA, the CDR3 is TGCAGCGTTGTCTGGACAGGTCTAAATGAGCAGTACTTC. Translating gives CSVVWTGLNEQYF.

This chain joins TRBV4-2 and TRBJ2-1; TRBD1 agrees at 8 bases. V shed 0 bases and J 0 bases; nucleotides not matched to a gene: 13. In germline, CDR1 is LGHNA, CDR2 YNFKEQ. The CDR3 has 20 amino acids. DNA of the CDR3: TGTGCCAGCAGCCAAGATGGGCGACAGGGGTTCTATGACTCCTACAATGAGCAGTTCTTC. It specifies CASSQDGRQGFYDSYNEQFF.

This clone was counted between two and nine times. The rearrangement uses TRBV29-1 and TRBJ1-1; D ambiguous. Trimming took 7 bases from V and 3 from J, leaving 15 bases between them. CDR1 is SQVTM and CDR2 is ANQGSEA in the germline V gene. CDR3 size: 13 residues. The CDR3 protein is CSAKVGWDTEAFF. CDR3 in DNA: TGCAGCGCGAAGGTGGGTTGGGACACTGAAGCTTTCTTT.